The 30 T cell receptor beta chains reported below all come from one sample, sequenced in a study of Graves' ophthalmopathy and Graves' hyperthyroidism. RNA served as the template for amplifying TCR beta CDR3 regions. First-round RT-PCR with HTBI primers preceded a second-round multiplex PCR. TCRdb fed the multiplex PCR reads into MiXCR, producing one record per CDR3 protein. This sample yields about 1.1 million distinct CDR3 sequences, of which about two fifths are seen a single time; over 8.5% belongs to the top ten. Input material: peripheral blood or thyroid tissue (not recorded which). These TCRs come from an adult man with Graves' hyperthyroidism.

This sequence joins TRBV20-1 and TRBJ2-7; 7 nucleotides match TRBD1. Looked up from germline, CDR1 is DFQATT and CDR2 is SNEGSKA (reference sequence). Unmatched junction bases numbered 5, after V lost 6 bases and J lost 3 bases. The CDR3 loop spans 12 amino acids. In DNA, the CDR3 is TGCAGTGCGTCCCAGGGGGTCTACGAGCAGTACTTC. It translates to CSASQGVYEQYF.

The table lists this clonotype with many counts. The V and J genes are TRBV6-1 and TRBJ2-5; D remains ambiguous. This CDR3 has 12 amino acids. CDR1 is MNHNS and CDR2 is SASEGT in the germline V gene. V gave up 3 bases and J gave up 7 bases, with 9 bases separating them. CDR3 nucleotides: TGTGCCAGCAGTGATGGTAGTGCGACCCAGTACTTC. It translates to CASSDGSATQYF.

The CDR3 here is CSARELRNSNQPQHF. The CDR3 nucleotides read TGCAGTGCTAGAGAATTACGGAATAGCAATCAGCCCCAGCATTTT. The genes are TRBV20-1 and TRBJ1-5, with no clear D. Germline V gene sequence: CDR1 DFQATT, CDR2 SNEGSKA (reference sequence). The V and J ends lost 0 bases and 0 bases respectively, with 9 bases between them. This CDR3 comprises 15 residues.

This chain uses TRBV11-2 with TRBJ2-7, with 8 bases that match TRBD1. The germline V gene encodes CDR1 SGHAT and CDR2 FQNNGV. V lost 5 bases, J lost 3 bases, and 6 bases stayed unmatched. This CDR3 comprises 14 residues. CDR3 residues: CASSPWDRNYEQYF. In DNA form, the CDR3 reads TGTGCCAGCAGCCCTTGGGACAGGAACTACGAGCAGTACTTC.

Turning to this clonotype: With a much larger clone just one base away, this may be a read error. The chain couples TRBV19 to TRBJ1-4; D remains ambiguous. The CDR3 extends over 13 amino acids. CDR1 is LNHDA, CDR2 SQIVND, per germline (reference sequence). Trimming took 11 bases from V and 8 from J, leaving 18 bases between them. The CDR3 region is CAGRGTAREKLFF. CDR3 DNA sequence: TGTGCCGGCCGGGGAACAGCCCGCGAAAAACTGTTTTTT. Drawing the rest from reference TRBV19 and TRBJ1-4, the complete variable domain is DGGITQSPKYLFRKEGQNVTLSCEQNLNHDAMYWYRQDPGQGLRLIYYSQIVNDFQKGDIAEGYSVSREKKESFPLTVTSAQKNPTAFYLCAGRGTAREKLFFGSGTQLSVL.

This chain uses TRBV15 with TRBJ2-5; D may correspond to TRBD1 or TRBD2 (5 bases each). This CDR3 has 14 residues. Germline assignment: CDR1 LNHNV and CDR2 YYDKDF (reference sequence). The V gene lost 5 bases and the J gene lost 5 bases, with 15 bases spanning the gap. The CDR3: CATSDRDPGETQYF. In DNA, the CDR3 is TGTGCCACCAGCGACCGGGACCCGGGGGAGACCCAGTACTTC.

The chain joins TRBV19 to TRBJ2-2, with TRBD2 matching over 13 bases. The junction had 5 bases not matched to a gene; V was cut back by 3 bases and J by 4 bases. This CDR3 is 17 amino acids long. The germline V gene has CDR1 LNHDA and CDR2 SQIVND (reference sequence). The CDR3 spells CASSMGRTSGSTGELFF. In nucleotides, the CDR3 is TGTGCCAGTAGTATGGGCCGGACTAGCGGGAGCACCGGGGAGCTGTTTTTT.

The CDR3, as DNA: TGTGCCACCAGCAGCGGGACAGGCACCTACGAGCAGTACTTC. It yields the protein CATSSGTGTYEQYF. This sequence joins TRBV15 and TRBJ2-7, with 8 bases aligning to TRBD1. V dropped 3 bases and J dropped 2; count of bases not matched to a gene: 3. The CDR3 runs 14 residues. CDR1 and CDR2 (germline): LNHNV, YYDKDF (reference sequence).

There are a few counts of this clonotype. J is TRBJ1-1 and V is TRBV10-3; TRBD1 matches at 7 bases. V lost 10 bases and J lost 5; bases outside the gene matches: 13. This CDR3 has 14 residues. Germline V lookup: CDR1 ENHRY, CDR2 SYGVKD. The CDR3, as DNA: TGTGCCAGCAGAGACAGGGTCGCGGGGACTGAAGCTTTCTTT. This sequence encodes CASRDRVAGTEAFF.

This clonotype was picked up many times. The V and J genes are TRBV7-9 and TRBJ2-7, with 7 bases fitting TRBD2. V was pared by 4 bases and J by 2 bases, with 14 bases of the junction left unmatched. This CDR3 is built from 17 residues. Looked up from germline, CDR1 is SEHNR and CDR2 is FQNEAQ (reference sequence). In nucleotides, the CDR3 is TGTGCCAGCAGCTCCAGAGCTAGCGGAGAGCGGACCTACGAGCAGTACTTC. This encodes CASSSRASGERTYEQYF. Variable domain in full (rest from reference TRBV7-9 and TRBJ2-7): DTGVSQNPRHKITKRGQNVTFRCDPISEHNRLYWYRQTLGQGPEFLTYFQNEAQLEKSRLLSDRFSAERPKGSFSTLEIQRTEQGDSAMYLCASSSRASGERTYEQYFGPGTRLTVT.

This clonotype was seen a handful of times. The rearrangement uses TRBV20-1 and TRBJ1-2; 7 bases are a match to TRBD1. Germline V CDR1 and CDR2: DFQATT, SNEGSKA (reference sequence). V lost 6 bases and J lost 4; bases outside the gene matches: 8. CDR3 length: 13 amino acids. The CDR3: CSAQWRDSYGYTF. The CDR3 nucleotides read TGCAGTGCACAATGGCGGGACAGCTATGGCTACACCTTC.

Ten or more counts support this clonotype. This chain joins TRBV4-3 and TRBJ2-7; the match to TRBD1 covers 9 bases. Germline V gene lookup returns CDR1 LGHNA and CDR2 YSLEER. Germline trimming cut 1 base from V and 7 bases from J; bases unmatched to any gene: 8. The CDR3 is made up of 15 amino acids. CDR3 residues: CASSQADRGLREQYF. For the CDR3, the DNA is TGCGCCAGCAGCCAAGCGGACAGGGGTTTAAGGGAGCAGTACTTC.

As to this clonotype: This likely comes from a read error, as the CDR3 has no conserved phenylalanine or tryptophan at its end. The DNA is omitted, as the CDR3 cannot be located on it reliably, and the CDR3 follows TCRdb's listing. The rearrangement joins TRBV2 to TRBJ1-4; the tabulated D call, TRBD1, remains unverified against the DNA. A total of 13 residues make up the CDR3, ends included. Germline CDR1 SNHLY, CDR2 FYNNEI. This CDR3 reads CASSESPRTGGGI.

The chain joins TRBV29-1 to TRBJ2-5, with D possibly matching TRBD2 (5 bases). This CDR3 is built from 13 residues. V was clipped by 6 bases and J by 2 bases, with 13 bases between them. The V gene's germline CDR1 is SQVTM and CDR2 ANQGSEA. The CDR3 coding sequence is TGCAGCGTGGGCGAGGAGGTTCAAGAGACCCAGTACTTC. Protein sequence: CSVGEEVQETQYF.

J is TRBJ2-7 and V is TRBV12-3 or TRBV12-4, with D possibly TRBD1 on 5 matching bases. Trimming took off 10 bases at V and 5 bases at J, with 15 bases between the two ends. The CDR3 runs 12 residues. CDR3 bases: TGTGCCATCACCTCCTTGGACAACGAGCAGTACTTC. Amino acid sequence: CAITSLDNEQYF.

There are many counts of this clonotype. V usage is TRBV9 and J usage is TRBJ1-6; D is unresolved. With 5 bases removed from V and 5 bases from J, the gap between germline ends came to 11 bases. CDR1 and CDR2 from the germline V gene are SGDLS and YYNGEE. The CDR3 length is 14 residues. In DNA, the CDR3 is TGTGCCAGCAGGAAGGCGGGCGATAATTCACCCCTCCACTTT. Translated: CASRKAGDNSPLHF. The whole variable domain, filled in from reference TRBV9 and TRBJ1-6, reads DSGVTQTPKHLITATGQRVTLRCSPRSGDLSVYWYQQSLDQGLQFLIQYYNGEERAKGNILERFSAQQFPDLHSELNLSSLELGDSALYFCASRKAGDNSPLHFGNGTRLTVT.

This clonotype was seen repeatedly, ten times or more. The chain employs TRBV7-2 and TRBJ1-5; D is perhaps TRBD1 (6 bases). Trimming took 8 bases from V and 4 from J, leaving 12 bases between them. The CDR3 contains 13 residues. The germline CDR1 and CDR2 sequences are SGHTA and FQGNSA. The CDR3, as DNA: TGTGCCAGCGGACAGTGGGGTAATCAGCCCCAGCATTTT. Translated: CASGQWGNQPQHF.

Ten or more counts support this clonotype. The CDR3 is CASSPTPPSSNTGELFF. The CDR3 DNA reads as TGTGCCAGCAGCCCGACTCCCCCGAGTTCGAACACCGGGGAGCTGTTTTTT. The chain couples TRBV7-9 to TRBJ2-2; unclear D gene. This CDR3 region has 17 residues. The V gene's germline CDR1 is SEHNR and CDR2 FQNEAQ (reference sequence). V was pared by 5 bases and J by 0 bases, with 16 bases between.

Notes on this clonotype: One base away lies a much larger clone, so this may be a sequencing read error. The J gene is TRBJ1-1, the V gene TRBV12-3 or TRBV12-4, with D hard to call. The CDR3 is 12 amino acids. The CDR3 sequence: CVSGKRRTEAFF. CDR3 nucleotide sequence: TGTGTCAGCGGGAAGAGGCGGACTGAAGCTTTCTTT.

This clonotype showed up many times. The chain combines TRBV20-1 with TRBJ1-2; D not resolved. The CDR3 is 15 residues long. The V gene lost 5 bases and the J gene lost 2 bases, with 18 bases spanning the gap. CDR1 is DFQATT, CDR2 SNEGSKA, per germline (reference sequence). The CDR3 DNA reads as TGCAGTGCTCTGATGCCTCCTGATCGCAACTATGGCTACACCTTC. Its translation is CSALMPPDRNYGYTF.

There are a few counts of this clonotype. In DNA, the CDR3 is TGTGCCAGCAGCGTAGTGGCTAGCGGCCCTCAAGAGACCCAGTACTTC. Its translation is CASSVVASGPQETQYF. The V and J genes are TRBV9 and TRBJ2-5; 7 bases fit TRBD2. The trim removed 0 bases at V and 2 bases at J, leaving 7 bases unmatched. CDR1 is SGDLS and CDR2 is YYNGEE in the germline V gene. This CDR3 contains 16 residues.

This clonotype was detected a few times. V gene TRBV10-2 combines with J gene TRBJ1-2; 8 nucleotides match TRBD1. V lost 2 bases, J lost 7 bases, and 6 bases stayed unmatched. Germline V gene sequence: CDR1 WSHSY, CDR2 SAAADI. The CDR3 is 14 residues long. The CDR3 bases are TGCGCCAGCAGTGAGCCGGACAGGGCTGGTGGCTACACCTTC. It is translated as CASSEPDRAGGYTF.

This clonotype was counted many times. CDR3 loop: CASSFLAGFDEQYF. The CDR3 region has the DNA TGCGCCAGCAGCTTTCTAGCGGGGTTCGACGAGCAGTACTTC. The chain joins TRBV5-1 to TRBJ2-7; 9 bases agree with TRBD2. This CDR3 has 14 residues. Trimming took 2 bases from V and 5 from J; bases not matched to a gene: 5. Germline V gene sequence: CDR1 SGHRS, CDR2 YFSETQ.

Many counts were recorded for this clonotype. The V gene is TRBV9, the J gene TRBJ1-1; D may be TRBD1 (6 bases). The CDR3 spans 18 residues. Germline loops: CDR1 SGDLS, CDR2 YYNGEE. V was trimmed by 2 bases and J by 2 bases, leaving 22 bases between them. The DNA for the CDR3 is TGTGCCAGCAGCGTTGCGACAGGCGACACACTACTTAACACTGAAGCTTTCTTT. Translation: CASSVATGDTLLNTEAFF.

The chain recombines TRBV20-1 with TRBJ2-7; D remains unclear. V was cut by 3 bases and J by 5 bases, with 5 bases left in between. This CDR3 comprises 10 residues. Germline V gene sequence: CDR1 DFQATT, CDR2 SNEGSKA (reference sequence). The CDR3 spells CSARFDEQYF. In DNA form, the CDR3 reads TGCAGTGCTAGGTTCGACGAGCAGTACTTC.

This clonotype was detected a few times. The CDR3 spells CASSDEEGVGELFF. The DNA of the CDR3 is TGTGCCAGCAGTGACGAGGAGGGCGTCGGGGAGCTGTTTTTT. The chain joins TRBV6-4 to TRBJ2-2; tentatively, D is TRBD2 (6 bases). The germline V and J ends were trimmed by 2 bases and 7 bases, with 11 bases remaining between them. The CDR3 is made up of 14 amino acids. Looked up from germline, CDR1 is MRHNA and CDR2 is SNTAGT.

This clonotype has a count of ten or more. The chain has TRBV10-2 and TRBJ1-5; unclear D gene. Germline CDR1 WSHSY, CDR2 SAAADI. V lost 0 bases and J 4 bases, leaving 4 bases between the germline ends. The CDR3 length is 13 residues. The CDR3 spells CASSESPNQPQHF. In DNA form, the CDR3 reads TGCGCCAGCAGTGAGTCACCGAATCAGCCCCAGCATTTT.

The rearrangement links TRBV11-2 to TRBJ2-3, with 8 nucleotides matching TRBD2. This CDR3 contains 16 residues. V lost 5 bases and J lost 10; bases outside the gene matches: 17. CDR1 SGHAT and CDR2 FQNNGV come from the germline V gene. CDR3 nucleotides: TGTGCCAGCAGCCATAACCGTCGGGAGGGCCGTCTTTCGCAGTATTTT. Its protein product is CASSHNRREGRLSQYF.

This clonotype has at least ten counts. This chain uses TRBV15 with TRBJ1-2; 8 bases are a match to TRBD1. V trimming: 10 bases; J trimming: 4 bases; junction bases outside the gene matches: 8. CDR3 length: 13 amino acids. Germline-derived CDR1 and CDR2 are LNHNV and YYDKDF (reference sequence). In DNA, the CDR3 is TGTGCCAGCCACGACAGGGGAAGCTATGGCTACACCTTC. Its translation is CASHDRGSYGYTF.

This clonotype was detected a few times. The chain couples TRBV9 to TRBJ2-2; the D gene could be TRBD1 or TRBD2 (5 bases each). CDR3 size: 14 residues. Germline-derived CDR1 and CDR2 are SGDLS and YYNGEE. V was cut by 0 bases and J by 6 bases, with 9 bases left in between. The CDR3 region has the DNA TGTGCCAGCAGCGTAGAATTGGGGGCCGGGGAGCTGTTTTTT. Protein sequence: CASSVELGAGELFF. The complete variable domain, with remaining parts taken from reference TRBV9 and TRBJ2-2, reads DSGVTQTPKHLITATGQRVTLRCSPRSGDLSVYWYQQSLDQGLQFLIQYYNGEERAKGNILERFSAQQFPDLHSELNLSSLELGDSALYFCASSVELGAGELFFGEGSRLTVL.